This T cell receptor beta chain is drawn from a study of T cells in Graves' hyperthyroidism and ophthalmopathy (dated by TCRdb to 2018 to 2020). Concerning the study at large: Peripheral blood samples were taken at the time of initial diagnosis, prior to any treatment. Whether ophthalmopathy could be predicted prospectively was tested in an independent validation cohort made up of fewer than 20 hyperthyroidism patients plus 17 patients who later progressed to ophthalmopathy. In addition, the study compared T-cell repertoires in thyroid tissue and in blood from about 6 Graves' hyperthyroidism patients. To identify distinguishing TCR V-J signatures, a discovery cohort of 95 to 100 patients was used, comprising fewer than 45 with Graves' ophthalmopathy and roughly 60 with stable Graves' hyperthyroidism. The 95 to 100 discovery patients were randomly split 7:3 into training and test sets. TCR Vbeta CDR3 sequencing of 130 to 150 peripheral blood samples (approximately 44 ophthalmopathy, 75 hyperthyroidism and approximately 17 progressor patients) is reported in the paper. Following sampling, methimazole starting at 30 mg daily was given to hyperthyroidism patients, and high-dose intravenous methylprednisolone was given to ophthalmopathy patients.

This clonotype was detected ten times or more. Its antigen is not yet known. The junction differs from germline at one of its ends, possibly a read error. For CDR1 and CDR2, the germline V gene lists SGHRS and YFSETQ. Taken from cysteine to phenylalanine, the CDR3 has 13 residues. The retained sequence is limited to the CDR3, 39 bases, with the frame set at the first base. Summary of the overall study and its limitations: A 13 V-J signature model separated ophthalmopathy from stable hyperthyroidism, with approximately 87% sensitivity and around 84% specificity in cross-validation and 80%/75% in testing. In validation, the model predicted progression to ophthalmopathy a median of about 6.8 months before onset, with 65% to 71% sensitivity and roughly 72% specificity. Sample size was not statistically predetermined, and investigators were not blinded to group allocation. Most expanded thyroid clonotypes (frequency above 0.001) were also found in blood, which suggests that blood repertoires may mirror thyroid immune responses.

Hyperthyroidism patients were newly diagnosed, had a disease duration of under 2 months, and were aged 18 to 65 years. Patients with uncontrolled infections, other autoimmune diseases, pregnancy or lactation were excluded. Diagnoses were established on the basis of clinical symptoms, serum thyroxine and TRAb, thyroid ultrasound, and orbital computed tomography. Blood from progressor patients was collected at the time of first diagnosis with hyperthyroidism, before any ophthalmopathy symptoms had appeared. Ficoll-Paque density gradient centrifugation was used to isolate PBMCs from 10 ml of fresh peripheral blood. Patients classed as progressors first received a Graves' hyperthyroidism diagnosis and then went on to develop ophthalmopathy during follow-up. Total RNA was extracted with Trizol reagent, and quality was checked on an Agilent 2100 Bioanalyzer. The TCR beta CDR3 regions were amplified from the RNA transcripts. The first round of RT-PCR for the TCR CDR3 was performed with the HTBI primer set and the Qiagen OneStep RT-PCR kit. A second multiplex PCR round built the libraries, followed by size selection and purification. Libraries were sequenced paired-end with 100 bp reads on an Illumina HiSeq2000. The authors' analysis ran thus. Raw data were processed with SOAPnuke, discarding reads with adapters, uncalled bases, mean Phred below 15, or no exact constant-primer or identifier match. COPE v1.2.5 was used to merge high-quality paired reads, and clonotypes were defined as unique nucleotide sequences. MiTCR v1.1 was used to align the clonotypes against IMGT TRBV, TRBD and TRBJ reference segments. The analysis was restricted to V-J combinations with a frequency above 0.0001, which together covered 99% to 99.2% of the repertoires. A TCS score was defined as the ratio between F50 (clonal expansion) and ExV (chaos), using BLOSUM62-based TCRdist between CDR3 peptides within each V-J. Welch's t-statistics and random forest reduced around 510 V-J features to 13, which were used in a naive Bayes classifier (R e1071). The public reads were run again by TCRdb, first through fastp at Q25 and then through MiXCR, and only productive beta chains were kept. Every entry covers one CDR3 protein and lists the most common genes and DNA from its rows. In this record, the V and J calls reflect TCRdb's handling and not the investigators' own analysis. A total of hundreds of thousands of distinct CDR3 sequences appear in this sample, around a sixth of them only once. The top ten clones comprise 16% of the sample.

Material: blood. This clonotype was obtained from a woman aged 45-59 years with Graves' hyperthyroidism that later progressed to Graves' ophthalmopathy. The rearrangement joined TRBV5-1 to TRBJ2-7; the D gene is unclear. The CDR3 region reads CASSLEGSYEQYF. Here is the DNA: TGTGCCAGCAGCTTAGAAGGCTCCTACGAGCAGTACTTC.